A selection of T cell receptor beta chains follows, all from one sample in a study of monozygotic twins with inflammatory bowel disease. For each CDR3 protein, TCRdb gives one entry from its re-call of the 5' RACE reads, without DNA. The clone table shows approximately 400,000 distinct CDR3 sequences, with the ten largest holding approximately 2.3%. Sequencing was performed on blood. These receptors all come from a human donor with ulcerative colitis or Crohn's disease, or a healthy co-twin of an affected twin (not recorded which). Each CDR3 is given with its conserved first and last residue.

TRBJ2-2	TRBV29-1	CSVWGTSNTGELFF
TRBJ2-1	TRBV4-1	CASSHLGQGNNEQFF
TRBJ2-4	TRBV5-1	CASSPGGLGKNIQYF
TRBJ2-1	TRBV19	CASSIVPLQTVNEQFF
TRBJ1-2	TRBV4-1	CASSQDGARLNYGYTF
TRBJ2-2	TRBV18	CASSWDRNTGELFF
TRBJ2-5	TRBV7-9	CASSPLYRETQYF
TRBJ2-7	TRBV3-1	CASSEGQGAWEQYF
TRBJ1-1	TRBV27	CASSLSGGEGMNTEAFF
TRBJ2-7	TRBV11-2	CASSLVVQAGRRSYEQYF
TRBJ2-1	TRBV7-6	CASSLALATYNEQFF
TRBJ1-5	TRBV7-2	CASSPGPGGGQPQHF
TRBJ2-3	TRBV27	CASSLEGQGASDTQYF
TRBJ2-3	TRBV5-1	CASAGARRGGPDTQYF
TRBJ2-2	TRBV11-2	CASSGGPNTGELFF
TRBJ2-7	TRBV5-1	CASSLGDTYEQYF
TRBJ2-1	TRBV30	CAWSASGKEQFF
TRBJ1-2	TRBV19	CASKPGNIILNYGYTF
TRBJ1-5	TRBV6-1	CASSAVRGVQPQHF
TRBJ2-3	TRBV7-2	CASSLKAIGGDTQYF
TRBJ2-1	TRBV11-2	CASSFAAHYNEQFF
TRBJ2-3	TRBV27	CASRGLDRGKDTQYF
TRBJ2-3	TRBV5-1	CASSSRRGGDTDTQYF
TRBJ2-5	TRBV5-6	CASSMGKASGILETQYF
TRBJ2-7	TRBV27	CASSKTGALDFSYEQYF
TRBJ1-5	TRBV20-1	CSARPGDEPQHF
TRBJ2-1	TRBV2	CAIPTSGRRDEQFF
TRBJ2-5	TRBV10-3	CAISESSGGGETQYF
TRBJ2-5	TRBV7-6	CASRTPAGAHGPTQTQYF
TRBJ2-2	TRBV5-1	CASRIRSELTGELFF
TRBJ1-6	TRBV4-1	CASSFDTESSYNSPLHF
TRBJ2-1	TRBV14	CASSQEVVSSYNEQFF
TRBJ1-1	TRBV11-2	CASSLGWTPEAFF
TRBJ2-7	TRBV7-6	CASSTGTGAREQYF
TRBJ2-5	TRBV5-1	CASSPGPTQETQYF
TRBJ2-3	TRBV7-2	CASSPPQAGTDTQYF
TRBJ2-4	TRBV20-1	CSATPGAIAKNIQYF
TRBJ2-4	TRBV15	CATSSLVWVVGEGGIQYF
TRBJ2-7	TRBV7-9	CASSLAGGGSYEQYF
TRBJ1-5	TRBV23-1	CASSRLGTGRTQPQHF
TRBJ1-2	TRBV12-3/TRBV12-4	CASRTGGHGYTF
TRBJ1-3	TRBV5-1	CASRMSSGNTIYF
TRBJ2-6	TRBV25-1	CASSGLDRGHLSGANVLTF
TRBJ1-5	TRBV6-2/TRBV6-3	CASNPGQGNQPQHF
TRBJ1-1	TRBV6-1	CASSEARAEAFF
TRBJ1-6	TRBV6-1	CASSEVGSYNSPLHF
TRBJ2-3	TRBV2	CASSTLAGRGADTQYF
TRBJ1-2	TRBV27	CASSYGSSQNYGYTF
TRBJ2-2	TRBV20-1	CSARGTGELFF
TRBJ2-1	TRBV5-1	CASSLMNEQFF